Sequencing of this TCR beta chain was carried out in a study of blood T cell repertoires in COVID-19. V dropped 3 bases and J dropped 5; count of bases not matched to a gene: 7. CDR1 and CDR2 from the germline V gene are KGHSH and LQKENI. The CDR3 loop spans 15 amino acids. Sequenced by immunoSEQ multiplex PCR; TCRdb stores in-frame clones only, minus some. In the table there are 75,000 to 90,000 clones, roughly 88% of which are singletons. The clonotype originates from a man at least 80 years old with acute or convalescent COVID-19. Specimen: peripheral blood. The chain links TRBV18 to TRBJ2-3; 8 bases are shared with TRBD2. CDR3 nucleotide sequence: TGTGCCAGCTCACCCAGGACTAGCAGTGGAGATACGCAGTATTTT. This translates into CASSPRTSSGDTQYF.